One and the same sample provided the 20 T cell receptor beta chains below, sequenced in a study of T cell repertoires in cytomegalovirus infection. Using its own MiXCR run on the reads, TCRdb lists one record per CDR3 protein. The sample shows roughly 860,000 distinct CDR3 sequences, about 30% of them seen only once. These receptors' antigens are unknown. The sample in question was cultured CD8+ T cells from PBMCs, obtained from culture after CMV antigen stimulation. Every receptor here comes from a human donor in good health (CMV status not recorded). Some clones in this sample may be carry-over from other donors' samples.

The V gene is TRBV15, the J gene TRBJ2-1; weak D call: TRBD2 (6 bases). Trimming left V 1 base short and J 3 bases short, with 10 bases between. This CDR3 comprises 15 residues. The germline gives CDR1 LNHNV, CDR2 YYDKDF (reference sequence). CDR3 nucleotide sequence: TGTGCCACCAGCAGAGGGGGGGTCAGCTACAATGAGCAGTTCTTC. This codes for CATSRGGVSYNEQFF.

At least ten counts were recorded for this clonotype. The chain couples TRBV7-6 to TRBJ2-3, with D uncertain. Trimming shortened V by 5 bases and J by 5 bases, and 14 bases separated the two germline ends. The CDR3 runs to 14 residues. CDR1 SGHVS and CDR2 FNYEAQ come from the germline V gene. The CDR3 spells CASSPGRPGDTQYF. CDR3 nucleotides: TGTGCCAGCAGCCCCGGACGACCTGGAGATACGCAGTATTTT.

Regarding this clonotype: A single base separates this from a much larger clone, so it may be a read error. The rearrangement uses TRBV7-4 and TRBJ1-4; D is ambiguous. The germline V gene encodes CDR1 SGHVT and CDR2 SQSDAQ. The CDR3 sequence is 17 residues long. The V end lost 4 bases, the J end lost 7 bases, and 22 bases lay between the germline ends. The CDR3 DNA reads as TGTGCCAGCAGCTCTCGAGAGATACTGGGGATATCTGAAAAACTGTTTTTT. It translates to CASSSREILGISEKLFF.

This clonotype was observed a handful of times. Written as DNA, the CDR3 is TGTGCTAGTGGTTTGGTGGAGGTGACCTACGAGCAGTACTTC. Its protein is CASGLVEVTYEQYF. This chain connects TRBV12-5 to TRBJ2-7; D perhaps matches TRBD2 (5 bases). V lost 0 bases and J lost 2, with 8 bases in between. The CDR3 is 14 amino acids. In germline, CDR1 is LGHNT, CDR2 FRNRAP.

The CDR3 loop reads CASSLRLAGRGNEQFF. CDR3 coding DNA: TGTGCCAGCAGCTTACGACTAGCGGGGAGGGGAAATGAGCAGTTCTTC. The rearrangement joins TRBV14 to TRBJ2-1; 11 bases match TRBD2. J lost 7 bases, V lost 5 bases, and 10 bases had no gene match. The CDR3 is 16 residues long. The germline CDR1 and CDR2 sequences are SGHDN and FVKESK.

A few counts support this clonotype. The chain recombines TRBV27 with TRBJ1-6, with D possibly matching TRBD1 (6 bases). There are 14 residues in the CDR3. The V end was cut by 5 bases, the J end by 11 bases, with 16 bases between. Germline V gives CDR1 MNHEY, CDR2 SMNVEV (reference sequence). In DNA form, the CDR3 reads TGTGCCAGCAGTCGAAACCAGGGGAGAACACCCCTCCACTTT. Residues: CASSRNQGRTPLHF.

This clonotype appeared a few times. The chain links TRBV27 to TRBJ2-5; TRBD2 agrees at 11 bases. CDR3 length: 14 amino acids. The germline V gene encodes CDR1 MNHEY and CDR2 SMNVEV (reference sequence). With 6 bases clipped from V and 5 bases from J, the junction kept 5 bases outside the gene matches. CDR3 sequence (DNA): TGTGCCAGCAGCCGACTAGCGGGGCGGGAGACCCAGTACTTC. It specifies CASSRLAGRETQYF.

This clonotype was detected many times. The gene calls are TRBV7-8 and TRBJ2-1, with D perhaps TRBD2 (6 bases). Trimming pared 1 base from V and 4 bases from J, leaving 14 bases between. The length of the CDR3 is 16 residues. CDR1 is SGHVS, CDR2 FQNEAQ, per germline. The CDR3 sequence is CASSLEVADDYNEQFF. CDR3 nucleotides: TGTGCCAGCAGCTTAGAAGTAGCGGACGATTACAATGAGCAGTTCTTC.

The chain uses TRBV11-2 and TRBJ1-3; possibly TRBD1 for D (5 bases). CDR3 size: 17 residues. Germline loops: CDR1 SGHAT, CDR2 FQNNGV. With 1 base removed from V and 0 bases from J, the gap between germline ends came to 13 bases. CDR3 in amino acids: CASSLASDTSSGNTIYF. The CDR3 region has the DNA TGTGCCAGCAGCTTAGCTTCGGACACCAGCTCTGGAAACACCATATATTTT.

This clonotype was observed a few times. V gene TRBV12-3 or TRBV12-4 combines with J gene TRBJ2-3; unclear D gene. The CDR3 totals 16 residues. Between the trimmed V and J ends, which lost 6 bases and 0 bases, there was a span of 16 bases. The CDR3 loop reads CASRPFEVSSTDTQYF. The CDR3 DNA is TGTGCCAGCAGGCCTTTTGAAGTTTCTAGCACAGATACGCAGTATTTT.

This clonotype was observed a handful of times. The chain carries TRBV28 and TRBJ2-1, with D possibly called TRBD1 or TRBD2 (6 bases each). This CDR3 is 14 amino acids long. Germline V gives CDR1 MDHEN, CDR2 SYDVKM. The V end lost 6 bases, the J end lost 6 bases, and 15 bases lay between the germline ends. Here the CDR3 DNA reads TGTGCCAGCAGGTACAGGGACTCCGCCAATGAGCAGTTCTTC. It translates to CASRYRDSANEQFF. Using reference TRBV28 and TRBJ2-1 for the parts outside the CDR3, the full variable domain is DVKVTQSSRYLVKRTGEKVFLECVQDMDHENMFWYRQDPGLGLRLIYFSYDVKMKEKGDIPEGYSVSREKKERFSLILESASTNQTSMYLCASRYRDSANEQFFGPGTRLTVL.

V and J are TRBV6-2 or TRBV6-3 and TRBJ1-5; 10 nucleotides line up with TRBD1. V was clipped by 4 bases and J by 0 bases; unmatched bases: 6. The CDR3 totals 17 residues. The germline CDR1 and CDR2 sequences are MNHEY and SVGEGT. In DNA, the CDR3 is TGTGCCAGCAGTTCGGGGACAGGGGAGGATAGCAATCAGCCCCAGCATTTT. It specifies CASSSGTGEDSNQPQHF.

This rearrangement joins TRBV6-6 to TRBJ1-5; D is unclear. Germline lookup yields CDR1 MNHNY and CDR2 SVGAGI (reference sequence). The CDR3 extends over 13 amino acids. V gave up 5 bases and J gave up 4 bases, with 9 bases separating them. DNA of the CDR3: TGTGCCAGCAGTAATAGGTTGAATCAGCCCCAGCATTTT. This codes for CASSNRLNQPQHF.

This clonotype came up once. The V call is TRBV29-1, the J call TRBJ2-7, with 7 bases identical to TRBD1. The CDR3 is 14 residues long. Germline-derived CDR1 and CDR2 are SQVTM and ANQGSEA. V lost 6 bases to trimming and J lost 3 bases; unmatched junction nucleotides: 11. The CDR3: CSVVTDRVGYEQYF. The CDR3 DNA sequence: TGCAGCGTCGTTACCGACAGGGTCGGCTACGAGCAGTACTTC.

This chain uses TRBV28 with TRBJ2-1; 10 bases align to TRBD2. The CDR3 is made up of 14 amino acids. Trimming at V came to 5 bases and at J to 4 bases, leaving 2 bases not matched to a gene. Germline V CDR1 and CDR2: MDHEN, SYDVKM. CDR3 sequence reads: CASSKLAGYNEQFF. CDR3 DNA: TGTGCCAGCAGTAAACTAGCGGGGTACAATGAGCAGTTCTTC.

The V call is TRBV6-1, the J call TRBJ2-5; unclear D gene. V was pared by 1 base and J by 5 bases, with 11 bases between. Germline assignment: CDR1 MNHNS and CDR2 SASEGT. There are 14 residues in the CDR3. The CDR3 region has the DNA TGTGCCAGCAGTGAAGGGCAGGAAGGCGAGACCCAGTACTTC. This translates into CASSEGQEGETQYF.

The chain employs TRBV4-1 and TRBJ2-3, with D perhaps matching TRBD1 (6 bases). Per germline, CDR1 MGHRA and CDR2 YSYEKL. This CDR3 is 15 amino acids long. Trimming shortened V by 2 bases and J by 0 bases, and 9 bases separated the two germline ends. The DNA for the CDR3 is TGCGCCAGCAGCCAATTACAGGGAAGCACAGATACGCAGTATTTT. It yields the protein CASSQLQGSTDTQYF.

This clonotype was recorded a few times. The V and J genes are TRBV12-3 or TRBV12-4 and TRBJ2-7; D might be TRBD1 or TRBD2, each matching 5 bases. The CDR3 covers 14 residues. V lost 4 bases, J lost 2 bases, and 12 bases lay in between. DNA of the CDR3: TGTGCCAGCAGTTCCGGGACCAGCACCTACGAGCAGTACTTC. It encodes CASSSGTSTYEQYF.

The V gene is TRBV5-1, the J gene TRBJ2-7; a weak D match, TRBD2 (6 bases). V shed 4 bases and J shed 5 bases, with 22 bases lying between them. The CDR3 totals 16 residues. CDR1 SGHRS and CDR2 YFSETQ come from the germline V gene. The CDR3 sequence is CASSRDPGGGSHEQYF. DNA of the CDR3: TGCGCCAGCAGCCGAGACCCGGGCGGAGGGTCCCACGAGCAGTACTTC.

This clonotype was found a few times. The genes are TRBV20-1 and TRBJ1-1; TRBD1 agrees at 12 bases. CDR1 and CDR2 (germline): DFQATT, SNEGSKA (reference sequence). The CDR3 is made up of 14 amino acids. V was pared by 4 bases and J by 5 bases, with 5 bases of the junction left unmatched. The CDR3 is CSAIWDRGLTEAFF. The CDR3 nucleotides read TGCAGTGCTATATGGGACAGGGGGCTTACTGAAGCTTTCTTT.